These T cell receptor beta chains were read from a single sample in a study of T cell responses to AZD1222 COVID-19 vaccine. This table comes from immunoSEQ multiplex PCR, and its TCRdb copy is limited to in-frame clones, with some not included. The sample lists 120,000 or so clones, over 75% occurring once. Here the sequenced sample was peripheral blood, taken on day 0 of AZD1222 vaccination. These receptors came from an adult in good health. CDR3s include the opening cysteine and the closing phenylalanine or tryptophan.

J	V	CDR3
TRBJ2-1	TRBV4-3	CASSPGLRSSYNEQFF
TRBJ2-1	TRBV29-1	CSVEQGALYNEQFF
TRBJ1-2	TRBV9	CASSVGPQGAQRYTF
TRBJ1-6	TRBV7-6	CASSPRQGRTSPLHF
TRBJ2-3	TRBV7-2	CASSSWTASTDTQYF
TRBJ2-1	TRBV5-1	CASSFREGGYNEQFF
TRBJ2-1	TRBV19	CASSMATPINEQFF
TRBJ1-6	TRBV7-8	CASSPGSPLHF
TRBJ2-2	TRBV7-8	CASSTSGLAGELFF
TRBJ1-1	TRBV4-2	CASSPGRLNTEAFF
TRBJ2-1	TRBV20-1	CSASSSGRSIYNEQFF
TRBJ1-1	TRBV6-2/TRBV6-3	CASSYGTYTEAFF
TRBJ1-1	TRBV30	CAWSRTDRLNTEAFF
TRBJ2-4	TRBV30	CAWSHLYRGEAKNIQYF
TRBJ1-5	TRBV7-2	CASSPRGGLDQPQHF
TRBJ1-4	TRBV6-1	CASSEIFATNEKLFF
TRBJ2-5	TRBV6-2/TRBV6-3	CASSPGTSLRETQYF
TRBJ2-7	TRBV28	CASSLVSYEQYF
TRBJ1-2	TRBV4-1	CASSQGGSGYGYTF
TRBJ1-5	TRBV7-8	CASSLAAGGNNQPQHF
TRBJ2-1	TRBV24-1	CATSDEGPDLMDEQFF
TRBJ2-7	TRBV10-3	CAISPGLYEQYF
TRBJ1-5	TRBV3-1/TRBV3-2	CASSQDGDLSVQPQHF
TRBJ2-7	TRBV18	CASSRSQSYEQYF
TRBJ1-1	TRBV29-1	CSARETGTTEAFF
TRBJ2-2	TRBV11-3	CASTDSRETGELFF
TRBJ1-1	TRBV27	CASSFEGRKNTEAFF
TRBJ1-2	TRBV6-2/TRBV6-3	CASSLNYGYTF
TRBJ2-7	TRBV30	CACNGWSYEQYF
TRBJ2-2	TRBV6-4	CASSAGKDTGELFF
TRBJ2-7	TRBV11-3	CASSSQQGYEQYF
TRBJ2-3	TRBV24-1	CATSDSPGASTDTQYF
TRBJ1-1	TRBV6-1	CASSEAFGGVTEAFF
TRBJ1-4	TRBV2	CASRTLDEKLFF
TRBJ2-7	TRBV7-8	CASSLRTGHYEQYF
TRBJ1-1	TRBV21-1	CASSDRGELTEAFF
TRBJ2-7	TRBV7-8	CASSFGTRETGEQYF
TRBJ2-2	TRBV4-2	CASSQVAGVPGELFF
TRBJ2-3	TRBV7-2	CASSLLFTDTQYF
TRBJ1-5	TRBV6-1	CASSDARFSNQPQHF
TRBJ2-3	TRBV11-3	CASSLSGVSTDTQYF
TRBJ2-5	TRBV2	CASSVAGGAQETQYF
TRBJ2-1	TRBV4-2	CASSQGTSGDYNEQFF
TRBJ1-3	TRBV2	CASTGDSGNTIYF
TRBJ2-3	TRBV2	CASRPDRGGAPDTQYF
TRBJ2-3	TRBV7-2	CASSRTGRAAGADTQYF
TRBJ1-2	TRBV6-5	CASSYWERPTYGYTF
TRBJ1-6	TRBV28	CASNRVDNSPLHF
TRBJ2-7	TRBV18	CASSRETGTATSYEQYF
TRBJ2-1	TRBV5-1	CASSLGVGTDSYNEQFF
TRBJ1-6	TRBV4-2	CASSRGQGNSPLHF